These T cell receptor beta chains were read from a single sample in a study of T cells in Graves' hyperthyroidism and ophthalmopathy. MiXCR, run by TCRdb on the multiplex PCR reads, gives a single entry per CDR3 protein. Of some 250,000 distinct CDR3 sequences listed, roughly 15% were seen once; the top ten hold about 14%. The specimen sequenced was blood. These TCRs come from a woman aged 40-49 years with Graves' hyperthyroidism that later progressed to Graves' ophthalmopathy. CDR3s include the opening cysteine and the closing phenylalanine or tryptophan. The D gene is left open where the match is weak. Clone size is shown for a subset of rows, as once, few, many or a class of expanded clone.

size | D | length | J | V | DNA | CDR3
many | . | 14 | TRBJ1-2 | TRBV5-4 | TGTGCCAGCAGCTTGGACGGCAGGTTTGGCGGCTACACCTTC | CASSLDGRFGGYTF
many | TRBD1 | 15 | TRBJ1-5 | TRBV19 | TGTGCCAGTAGTTTTAACAGGGGGAGGCTTCAGCCCCAGCATTTT | CASSFNRGRLQPQHF
many | . | 13 | TRBJ2-5 | TRBV20-1 | TGCAGTGCTCCTAGGGGTATCCAAGAGACCCAGTACTTC | CSAPRGIQETQYF
. | . | 14 | TRBJ1-1 | TRBV12-3/TRBV12-4 | TGTGCCAGCAGTCCCCCGGGTCTTTTCACTGAAGCTTTCTTT | CASSPPGLFTEAFF
many | . | 15 | TRBJ2-3 | TRBV30 | TGTGCCTGGAGTCCCCCGGGGGTAAGGACAGATACGCAGTATTTT | CAWSPPGVRTDTQYF
many | . | 16 | TRBJ1-1 | TRBV6-1 | TGTGCCAGCAGCCTTGATGGGTTAGATCTAAACACTGAAGCTTTCTTT | CASSLDGLDLNTEAFF
many | TRBD1 | 17 | TRBJ2-2 | TRBV24-1 | TGTGCCACCAGTGATGTAGGACAGGCATCGAACACCGAGGAGCTGTTTTTT | CATSDVGQASNTEELFF
few | . | 14 | TRBJ1-2 | TRBV4-1 | TGCGCCAGCAGCCAAGAGGGCACTGGGGACGGCTACACCTTC | CASSQEGTGDGYTF
many | TRBD1 | 15 | TRBJ1-5 | TRBV19 | TGTGCCAGTAGTGAGACAGGGTATGGAAATCAGCCCCAGCATTTT | CASSETGYGNQPQHF
. | . | 14 | TRBJ2-3 | TRBV7-2 | TGTGCCAGCAGCTCCGTCGGGCGCACAGATACGCAGTATTTT | CASSSVGRTDTQYF
many | TRBD1 | 16 | TRBJ1-3 | TRBV27 | TGTGCCAGCAGTCGCGCGGGACAGGGGGCTGGAAACACCATATATTTT | CASSRAGQGAGNTIYF
. | TRBD1 | 12 | TRBJ2-7 | TRBV6-2/TRBV6-3 | TGCGCCAGCAGTCCGGACAGGAGCGAGCAGTACTTC | CASSPDRSEQYF
. | TRBD2 | 18 | TRBJ2-7 | TRBV28 | TGTGCCAGCAGTTCGGATGAACTACTAGCGGGAGTTTTCGTCGAGCAGTACTTC | CASSSDELLAGVFVEQYF
many | . | 13 | TRBJ2-3 | TRBV29-1 | TGCAGCGTTGAAGTAGTGCTCACAGATACGCAGTATTTT | CSVEVVLTDTQYF
. | . | 15 | TRBJ1-3 | TRBV29-1 | TGCAGCGTCCACGGAGGGGGGAGATTTGGAAACACCATATATTTT | CSVHGGGRFGNTIYF
many | . | 14 | TRBJ1-5 | TRBV3-1 | TGTGCCAGCAGCCAAGTTGCGTCCGCTGGGCCCCAGCATTTT | CASSQVASAGPQHF
many | TRBD1 | 15 | TRBJ1-1 | TRBV19 | TGTGCCAGTAGTCCTGGACAGGGGGCGAACACTGAAGCTTTCTTT | CASSPGQGANTEAFF
. | TRBD2 | 14 | TRBJ2-2 | TRBV19 | TGTGCCAGTAATCTCGGGAGGGCCACCGGGGAGCTGTTTTTT | CASNLGRATGELFF
many | . | 13 | TRBJ2-2 | TRBV28 | TGTGTTGCGGAGAAACGGGACACCGGGGAGCTGTTTTTT | CVAEKRDTGELFF
many | . | 14 | TRBJ2-2 | TRBV7-9 | TGTGCCAGCAACTTTCGATCGAACACCGGGGAGCTGTTTTTT | CASNFRSNTGELFF
many | TRBD1 | 17 | TRBJ1-1 | TRBV19 | TGTGCCAGTAGATGGACAGGGAGGACCCTTATGAACACTGAAGCTTTCTTT | CASRWTGRTLMNTEAFF
many | TRBD2 | 17 | TRBJ2-2 | TRBV28 | TGTGCCAGCACCCGGACTAGCGGGAGGGGCCTGGCCGGGGAGCTGTTTTTT | CASTRTSGRGLAGELFF
many | . | 15 | TRBJ2-5 | TRBV7-2 | TGTGCCAGCAGCTTGATGATGATCCCCCAAGAGACCCAGTACTTC | CASSLMMIPQETQYF
many | . | 14 | TRBJ1-1 | TRBV27 | TGTGCCAGCACCACAGGACAGAGGAACACTGAAGCTTTCTTT | CASTTGQRNTEAFF
many | TRBD1 | 12 | TRBJ2-1 | TRBV19 | TGTGCCAGTAGTCCAGGGGGCAATGAGCAGTTCTTC | CASSPGGNEQFF
many | . | 10 | TRBJ2-7 | TRBV20-1 | TGCAGTGCCGGGAGTTCCGAGCAGTACTTC | CSAGSSEQYF
many | . | 12 | TRBJ2-7 | TRBV11-2 | TGTGCCAGCAGCTCGACAGTGTCGGTAGTGTACTTC | CASSSTVSVVYF
many | TRBD2 | 14 | TRBJ2-3 | TRBV28 | TGTGCCAGCTCTAGCGGGGGTAGCACAGATACGCAGTATTTT | CASSSGGSTDTQYF
. | . | 15 | TRBJ2-3 | TRBV6-5 | TGTGCCAGCAGTTACGGGGGGGGCCGCACAGATACGCAGTATTTT | CASSYGGGRTDTQYF
many | TRBD1 | 14 | TRBJ1-1 | TRBV7-9 | TGTGCCAGCAGTTGGGGACAGACGAACACTGAAGCTTTCTTT | CASSWGQTNTEAFF
few | . | 14 | TRBJ1-5 | TRBV7-8 | TGTGCCAGCAGCTCGTACTGGTACAATCAGCCCCAGCATTTT | CASSSYWYNQPQHF
many | TRBD1 | 14 | TRBJ2-7 | TRBV6-2/TRBV6-3 | TGTGCCAGCAGTGAGGGGACAGAACTCTACGAGCAGTACTTC | CASSEGTELYEQYF
. | TRBD2 | 18 | TRBJ2-7 | TRBV7-9 | TGTGCCAGCAGCATTCCCCTTACTAGCGGGAGGGCCGTGTTCGAGCAGTACTTC | CASSIPLTSGRAVFEQYF
many | TRBD2 | 17 | TRBJ2-5 | TRBV3-1 | TGTGCCAGCAGCCAAGCGGGACTAGCGGCACTCGGAGAGACCCAGTACTTC | CASSQAGLAALGETQYF
few | . | 15 | TRBJ2-1 | TRBV19 | TGTGCCAGTAGTATGCCTCGCCGGTGGGACAATGAGCAGTTCTTC | CASSMPRRWDNEQFF
few | . | 15 | TRBJ2-1 | TRBV13 | TGTGCCAGCAGCTTATCGGGGGTTCCACCCAATGAGCAGTTCTTC | CASSLSGVPPNEQFF
few | TRBD1 | 15 | TRBJ1-1 | TRBV7-9 | TGTACCAGCAGCAAACAGGGGGAGTGGAACACTGAAGCTTTCTTT | CTSSKQGEWNTEAFF
. | TRBD2 | 18 | TRBJ2-7 | TRBV20-1 | TGCAGTGCTAGGGCTTCGGGCAGCGCCGGGACTAGGACCTACGAGCAGTACTTC | CSARASGSAGTRTYEQYF
many | . | 14 | TRBJ2-7 | TRBV24-1 | TGTGCCACCAGTGATTCGGGTTTTCACCACGAGCAGTACTTC | CATSDSGFHHEQYF
few | . | 15 | TRBJ2-3 | TRBV6-1 | TGTGCCAGCAGCCTCCCGGGCGCCCGTCCAGATACGCAGTATTTT | CASSLPGARPDTQYF
few | . | 11 | TRBJ2-2 | TRBV7-9 | TGTGCCAGCCCCTTATTCGGGGAGCTGTTTTTT | CASPLFGELFF
. | . | 12 | TRBJ1-5 | TRBV29-1 | TGCAGCGTTTCGGTGTATGGCCAGCCCCAGCATTTT | CSVSVYGQPQHF
. | . | 14 | TRBJ1-6 | TRBV10-2 | TGCGCCAGCAGAGAAGAGGGGGGCAATTCACCCCTCCACTTT | CASREEGGNSPLHF
many | . | 15 | TRBJ1-5 | TRBV28 | TGTGCCAGCAGGGCGGGCCCAGGGCGAAATCAGCCCCAGCATTTT | CASRAGPGRNQPQHF
many | TRBD2 | 16 | TRBJ2-2 | TRBV29-1 | TGCAGCGTTGTGGGGACTAGCGGGGCCTACACCGGGGAGCTGTTTTTT | CSVVGTSGAYTGELFF
many | TRBD2 | 15 | TRBJ2-1 | TRBV4-1 | TGCGCCAGCAGCCAAGACGGGAGGGCCTACAATGAGCAGTTCTTC | CASSQDGRAYNEQFF
many | . | 16 | TRBJ2-1 | TRBV15 | TGTGCCACCAGCAGACTCGGACGGAGCTCCTACAATGAGCAGTTCTTC | CATSRLGRSSYNEQFF
. | . | 14 | TRBJ2-2 | TRBV19 | TGTGCCAGTACCCCCTATGAGGACGCCGGGGAGCTGTTTTTT | CASTPYEDAGELFF
many | . | 14 | TRBJ2-2 | TRBV2 | TGTGCCAGCGACCCCGGGGTAGGGACCGGGGAGCTGTTTTTT | CASDPGVGTGELFF
. | . | 11 | TRBJ2-1 | TRBV29-1 | TGCAGCGTTGATCGGGGGCGTGAGCAGTTCTTC | CSVDRGREQFF
. | TRBD2 | 17 | TRBJ2-1 | TRBV19 | TGTGCCAGTAGTATCCTCGCCCTTAGCGGGAGGAGAAGTGAGCAGTTCTTC | CASSILALSGRRSEQFF
many | . | 15 | TRBJ2-2 | TRBV11-3 | TGTGCCAGCAGCTTAGATCTGGGGGGCACCGGGGAGCTGTTTTTT | CASSLDLGGTGELFF
few | . | 13 | TRBJ1-1 | TRBV15 | TGTGCCACCAGCACGACCGAGAACACTGAAGCTTTCTTT | CATSTTENTEAFF
many | . | 14 | TRBJ2-7 | TRBV3-1 | TGTGCCAGCAGCCAAAGAGAGACTTCCCACGAGCAGTACTTC | CASSQRETSHEQYF
. | TRBD1 | 13 | TRBJ1-2 | TRBV5-1 | TGCGCCAGCAGCTTGGAGGGACAGTATGGCTACACCTTC | CASSLEGQYGYTF
many | TRBD2 | 17 | TRBJ2-1 | TRBV12-5 | TGTGCTAGTGGTTTGGCGAGACTAGCGGAGGGAGCCAATGAGCAGTTCTTC | CASGLARLAEGANEQFF